This passage covers 14 T cell receptor beta chains from one sample sequenced in a study of early T cells in non-severe SARS-CoV-2 infection. TCRdb recomputed calls from the 5' RACE reads with MiXCR, one row per CDR3 protein. The table lists 50,000 to 70,000 distinct CDR3 sequences, roughly 10% of them singletons. The sequencing sample was made of whole blood. The receptors derive from an adult who was a healthcare worker with PCR-confirmed SARS-CoV-2 infection or an uninfected control (not recorded which).

This clonotype was picked up many times. V is TRBV20-1 and J is TRBJ2-7; 8 bases match TRBD2. Germline V gene data show CDR1 as DFQATT and CDR2 as SNEGSKA (reference sequence). V trimming: 3 bases; J trimming: 3 bases; junction bases outside the gene matches: 4. CDR3 length: 13 residues. CDR3: CSASDSGGYEQYF. The DNA of the CDR3 is TGCAGTGCTAGTGACAGCGGGGGCTACGAGCAGTACTTC.

This clonotype was seen more than once but under ten times. The rearrangement links TRBV12-3 or TRBV12-4 to TRBJ1-1; 7 bases line up with TRBD1. The CDR3 totals 13 residues. V lost 7 bases to trimming and J lost 5 bases; unmatched junction nucleotides: 7. For the CDR3, the DNA is TGTGCCAGCACCCTTGAGGGGGCAACTGAAGCTTTCTTT. Translating gives CASTLEGATEAFF.

This clonotype has a count of ten or more. The rearrangement links TRBV5-6 to TRBJ2-1, with D possibly matching TRBD2 (5 bases). Between the trimmed V and J ends, which lost 3 bases and 3 bases, there was a span of 10 bases. This CDR3 has 14 residues. Per germline, CDR1 SGHDT and CDR2 YYEEEE. CDR3 sequence (DNA): TGTGCCAGCAGCTCGGACTCGTACTACAATGAGCAGTTCTTC. It yields the protein CASSSDSYYNEQFF. Full variable domain (missing parts from reference TRBV5-6 and TRBJ2-1): DAGVTQSPTHLIKTRGQQVTLRCSPKSGHDTVSWYQQALGQGPQFIFQYYEEEERQRGNFPDRFSGHQFPNYSSELNVNALLLGDSALYLCASSSDSYYNEQFFGPGTRLTVL.

This clonotype was picked up many times. Mismatch with germline at one junction end may stem from a read error. This chain joins TRBV6-1 and TRBJ1-1; a weak D match, TRBD1 (5 bases). The CDR3 is 13 amino acids. Germline lookup yields CDR1 MNHNS and CDR2 SASEGT. CDR3 in DNA: TGTGCCAGCACTACGACAGTGAACACTGAAGTTTTCTTT. It yields the protein CASTTTVNTEVFF.

This clonotype was detected ten times or more. The chain couples TRBV12-3 or TRBV12-4 to TRBJ1-1, with 7 bases that match TRBD1. This CDR3 is 15 amino acids long. V shed 6 bases, J shed 1 base, and the junction held 8 bases outside the gene matches. The CDR3 bases are TGTGCCAGCAGCCAGATGACAGGGTCGAACACTGAAGCTTTCTTT. Translated: CASSQMTGSNTEAFF.

Many counts were recorded for this clonotype. J is TRBJ2-7 and V is TRBV7-9, with 10 bases fitting TRBD1. From germline, CDR1 is SEHNR and CDR2 FQNEAQ (reference sequence). The CDR3 length is 15 residues. Trimming cost V 5 bases and J 2 bases; bases outside gene matches: 6. The CDR3: CASSPPGQGTYEQYF. In nucleotides, the CDR3 is TGTGCCAGCAGCCCCCCGGGACAGGGGACCTACGAGCAGTACTTC.

This clonotype appeared a few times. V and J are TRBV25-1 and TRBJ2-2, with a weak D call TRBD1 (6 bases). V lost 1 base, J lost 9 bases, and 9 bases lay in between. CDR1 and CDR2 from the germline V gene are MGHDK and SYGVNS. The CDR3 runs 13 residues. This chain's CDR3 is CASSEWTEWELFF. The CDR3, as DNA: TGTGCCAGCAGTGAATGGACAGAGTGGGAGCTGTTTTTT.

This clonotype appeared many times. The chain recombines TRBV7-2 with TRBJ2-7; the D gene could be TRBD1 or TRBD2 (6 bases each). Germline assignment: CDR1 SGHTA and CDR2 FQGNSA. Trimming left V 3 bases short and J 9 bases short, with 18 bases between. The CDR3 runs 14 residues. Here the CDR3 reads CASSLGGLQAGQYF. The CDR3 nucleotides read TGTGCCAGCAGCTTGGGGGGCCTCCAGGCCGGGCAGTACTTC.

The CDR3 DNA reads TGTGCCAGCAGTTCAAGAGACAGGGGGACAGGGCAGTTCTTC. Translation: CASSSRDRGTGQFF. The chain is built from TRBV12-3 or TRBV12-4 and TRBJ2-1; 9 bases fit TRBD1. The J segment lost 12 bases and the V segment lost 4 bases, leaving 10 bases of the junction unmatched. The CDR3 extends over 14 amino acids.

This clonotype was counted only a few times. The V and J genes are TRBV12-5 and TRBJ1-2; D unclear. Between the trimmed V and J ends, which lost 5 bases and 7 bases, there was a span of 11 bases. Germline CDR1 is LGHNT and CDR2 is FRNRAP. The CDR3 sequence is 12 residues long. CDR3 nucleotides: TGTGCTAGTGGTCCGCAACTGGGTGGCTACACCTTC. This sequence encodes CASGPQLGGYTF. The whole variable domain, filled in from reference TRBV12-5 and TRBJ1-2, reads DARVTQTPRHKVTEMGQEVTMRCQPILGHNTVFWYRQTMMQGLELLAYFRNRAPLDDSGMPKDRFSAEMPDATLATLKIQPSEPRDSAVYFCASGPQLGGYTFGSGTRLTVV.

This clonotype was detected a few times. This chain links TRBV20-1 with TRBJ2-3; D remains unclear. The CDR3 covers 15 residues. The V gene's germline CDR1 is DFQATT and CDR2 SNEGSKA (reference sequence). Trimming stripped 3 bases from V and 0 bases from J, with 13 bases between. This chain's CDR3 is CSASEATSSTDTQYF. For the CDR3, the DNA is TGCAGTGCTAGTGAGGCCACCTCTAGCACAGATACGCAGTATTTT.

Concerning this clonotype itself: A much larger clone differs from this one at a single base, so this may be a read error. The chain carries TRBV12-3 or TRBV12-4 and TRBJ1-1; a weak D match, TRBD1 (5 bases). This CDR3 is 13 amino acids long. Between the trimmed V and J ends, which lost 3 bases and 4 bases, there was a span of 9 bases. This CDR3 is CASSFARATEAFF. The CDR3 DNA is TGTGCCAGCAGTTTTGCCAGGGCCACTGAAGCTTTCTTT.

This clonotype was recorded at least ten times. V usage is TRBV10-2 and J usage is TRBJ1-2, with 12 bases fitting TRBD1. The V gene's germline CDR1 is WSHSY and CDR2 SAAADI. V gave up 4 bases and J gave up 2 bases; unmatched junction bases: 5. The CDR3 spans 16 residues. Written as DNA, the CDR3 is TGCGCCAGCAGTGGGGCCGGGACAGGGGGCAACTATGGCTACACCTTC. This gives the protein CASSGAGTGGNYGYTF.

This clonotype has more than one count but fewer than ten. The genes are TRBV27 and TRBJ2-2; TRBD1 is a possible D gene (6 bases). Trimming stripped 4 bases from V and 6 bases from J, with 12 bases between. CDR1 is MNHEY and CDR2 is SMNVEV in the germline V gene (reference sequence). The CDR3 totals 14 residues. CDR3 amino acids: CASSYRVPAGELFF. The CDR3 DNA is TGTGCCAGCAGTTACAGGGTGCCCGCCGGGGAGCTGTTTTTT.